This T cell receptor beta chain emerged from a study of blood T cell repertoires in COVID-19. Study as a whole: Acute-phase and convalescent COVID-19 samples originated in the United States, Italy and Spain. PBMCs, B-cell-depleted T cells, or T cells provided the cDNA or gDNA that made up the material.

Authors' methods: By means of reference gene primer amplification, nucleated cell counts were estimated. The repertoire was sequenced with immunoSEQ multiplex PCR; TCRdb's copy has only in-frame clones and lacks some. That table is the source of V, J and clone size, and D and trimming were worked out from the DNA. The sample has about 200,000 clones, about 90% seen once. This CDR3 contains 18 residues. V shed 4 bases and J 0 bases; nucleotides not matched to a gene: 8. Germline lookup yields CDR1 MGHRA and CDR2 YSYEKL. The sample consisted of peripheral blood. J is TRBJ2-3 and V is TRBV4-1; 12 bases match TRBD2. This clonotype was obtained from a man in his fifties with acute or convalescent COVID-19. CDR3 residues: CASSPGTSGLRSTDTQYF. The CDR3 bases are TGCGCCAGCAGCCCCGGGACTAGCGGGCTCCGAAGCACAGATACGCAGTATTTT.